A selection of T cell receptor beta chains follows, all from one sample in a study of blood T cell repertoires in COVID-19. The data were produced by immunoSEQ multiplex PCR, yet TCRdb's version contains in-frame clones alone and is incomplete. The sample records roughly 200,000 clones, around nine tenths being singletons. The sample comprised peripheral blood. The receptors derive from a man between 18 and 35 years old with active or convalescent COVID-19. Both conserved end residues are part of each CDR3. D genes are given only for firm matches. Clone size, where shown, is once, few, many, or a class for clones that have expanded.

CDR3: CASNVGEGNTEAFF
DNA: TGTGCCAGCAACGTCGGGGAAGGGAACACTGAAGCTTTCTTT
V: TRBV2
size: -
J: TRBJ1-1
D: -

CDR3: CASSREGQTYEQYF
DNA: TGTGCCAGCTCACGAGAGGGACAGACCTACGAGCAGTACTTC
V: TRBV18
size: -
J: TRBJ2-7
D: TRBD1

CDR3: CASKLGSTDTQYF
DNA: TGTGCCAGCAAGCTCGGGAGCACAGATACGCAGTATTTT
V: TRBV2
size: -
J: TRBJ2-3
D: -

CDR3: CASSWRQGANTGELFF
DNA: TGTGCCAGCAGCTGGCGGCAGGGGGCGAACACCGGGGAGCTGTTTTTT
V: TRBV7-2
size: -
J: TRBJ2-2
D: TRBD1

CDR3: CASSHTGGSGANVLTF
DNA: TGTGCCAGCAGCCACACAGGGGGCTCTGGGGCCAACGTCCTGACTTTC
V: TRBV3-1/TRBV3-2
size: once
J: TRBJ2-6
D: TRBD1

CDR3: CASSPVMGAGYTEAFF
DNA: TGCGCCAGCAGCCCGGTCATGGGGGCAGGGTACACTGAAGCTTTCTTT
V: TRBV5-1
size: once
J: TRBJ1-1
D: -

CDR3: CASRKPGQGEKLFF
DNA: TGTGCCAGCAGGAAACCGGGACAGGGGGAAAAACTGTTTTTT
V: TRBV11-2
size: -
J: TRBJ1-4
D: TRBD1

CDR3: CSVISPGQYYEQYF
DNA: TGCAGCGTTATATCTCCGGGACAGTACTACGAGCAGTACTTC
V: TRBV29-1
size: -
J: TRBJ2-7
D: TRBD1

CDR3: CAIRRGLATTGELFF
DNA: TGTGCCATCAGACGGGGACTAGCGACCACCGGGGAGCTGTTTTTT
V: TRBV10-3
size: -
J: TRBJ2-2
D: TRBD2

CDR3: CASSDGTSGPSYNEQFF
DNA: TGTGCCAGCAGTGACGGGACTAGCGGCCCCTCCTACAATGAGCAGTTCTTC
V: TRBV6-2/TRBV6-3
size: -
J: TRBJ2-1
D: TRBD2

CDR3: CASSPGAPGYTF
DNA: TGTGCCAGCAGTCCAGGGGCTCCTGGCTACACCTTC
V: TRBV6-2/TRBV6-3
size: -
J: TRBJ1-2
D: -

CDR3: CASSPSRGSGSYF
DNA: TGTGCCAGCAGCCCCTCTCGCGGAAGCGGTTCGTACTTC
V: TRBV3-1/TRBV3-2
size: -
J: TRBJ2-7
D: -

CDR3: CASSWASGGGVSEQYF
DNA: TGTGCCAGCAGTTGGGCTAGCGGGGGGGGCGTCTCCGAGCAGTACTTC
V: TRBV6-5
size: -
J: TRBJ2-7
D: TRBD2

CDR3: CASSLYGQVQKEKLFF
DNA: TGTGCCAGCAGCTTATATGGACAGGTCCAAAAAGAAAAACTGTTTTTT
V: TRBV7-9
size: -
J: TRBJ1-4
D: TRBD1

CDR3: CASSLADSQTGELFF
DNA: TGCGCCAGCAGCTTGGCTGACAGCCAAACCGGGGAGCTGTTTTTT
V: TRBV5-1
size: -
J: TRBJ2-2
D: -

CDR3: CASSQTSGEKLFF
DNA: TGTGCCAGCTCCCAGACATCCGGTGAAAAACTGTTTTTT
V: TRBV6-5
size: -
J: TRBJ1-4
D: -

CDR3: CASSETDTHNQPQHF
DNA: TGCGCCAGCAGTGAGACGGACACTCACAATCAGCCCCAGCATTTT
V: TRBV10-1
size: -
J: TRBJ1-5
D: -

CDR3: CAWMRDSYGYTF
DNA: TGTGCCTGGATGCGAGACAGCTATGGCTACACCTTC
V: TRBV30
size: many
J: TRBJ1-2
D: -

CDR3: CASSREGPNTEAFF
DNA: TGCGCCAGCAGCCGAGAGGGCCCGAACACTGAAGCTTTCTTT
V: TRBV4-1
size: -
J: TRBJ1-1
D: -

CDR3: CASRTVGVLYGYTF
DNA: TGTGCCAGCAGGACAGTGGGGGTGTTATATGGCTACACCTTC
V: TRBV19
size: -
J: TRBJ1-2
D: -

CDR3: CASSSGQGYNEQFF
DNA: TGTGCCAGCAGCTCGGGACAGGGCTACAATGAGCAGTTCTTC
V: TRBV5-5
size: -
J: TRBJ2-1
D: TRBD1

CDR3: CASSPNRGWETQYF
DNA: TGTGCCAGCAGCCCAAACAGGGGGTGGGAGACCCAGTACTTC
V: TRBV7-9
size: -
J: TRBJ2-5
D: TRBD1

CDR3: CASSLIGTGKSKAFF
DNA: TGTGCCAGCAGCTTAATTGGGACAGGGAAGTCGAAAGCTTTCTTT
V: TRBV11-2
size: -
J: TRBJ1-1
D: TRBD1

CDR3: CASSPPGQGSTALHF
DNA: TGTGCCAGCAGTCCCCCCGGACAGGGGTCGACGGCCCTCCACTTT
V: TRBV27
size: -
J: TRBJ1-6
D: TRBD1

CDR3: CASSTQGGFYGYTF
DNA: TGTGCCAGCAGTACACAGGGGGGGTTCTATGGCTACACCTTC
V: TRBV27
size: -
J: TRBJ1-2
D: TRBD1

CDR3: CASSFRDNEQFF
DNA: TGTGCCAGCAGCTTTCGCGACAATGAGCAGTTCTTC
V: TRBV7-8
size: -
J: TRBJ2-1
D: -

CDR3: CASSNPQGGGSGANVLTF
DNA: TGTGCCAGTAGTAACCCACAGGGTGGGGGCTCTGGGGCCAACGTCCTGACTTTC
V: TRBV19
size: -
J: TRBJ2-6
D: -

CDR3: CASSSTFPGPEAFF
DNA: TGTGCCAGCAGTTCCACCTTCCCAGGGCCTGAAGCTTTCTTT
V: TRBV6-2/TRBV6-3
size: once
J: TRBJ1-1
D: -

CDR3: CASSKPRETQYF
DNA: TGTGCCAGCAGCAAGCCCAGGGAGACCCAGTACTTC
V: TRBV7-8
size: -
J: TRBJ2-5
D: -

CDR3: CASSLNPRGGNGELFF
DNA: TGTGCCAGCAGCTTGAACCCCCGGGGTGGGAACGGGGAGCTGTTTTTT
V: TRBV5-4
size: -
J: TRBJ2-2
D: -

CDR3: CASSGTSGGNTIYF
DNA: TGTGCCAGCAGTGGCACCTCGGGAGGAAACACCATATATTTT
V: TRBV28
size: -
J: TRBJ1-3
D: -

CDR3: CASSLGLARETQYF
DNA: TGTGCCAGCAGCCTCGGACTAGCGAGAGAGACCCAGTACTTC
V: TRBV5-8
size: -
J: TRBJ2-5
D: TRBD2

CDR3: CSTSTVSYNEQFF
DNA: TGCAGCACTTCAACGGTATCCTACAATGAGCAGTTCTTC
V: TRBV29-1
size: -
J: TRBJ2-1
D: -

CDR3: CASRPQGNTGELFF
DNA: TGTGCCAGCAGACCCCAGGGGAACACCGGGGAGCTGTTTTTT
V: TRBV25-1
size: -
J: TRBJ2-2
D: -

CDR3: CASSSSGRYSNEQFF
DNA: TGTGCCAGCAGCTCTAGCGGGAGGTACTCCAATGAGCAGTTCTTC
V: TRBV11-3
size: -
J: TRBJ2-1
D: TRBD2

CDR3: CAWSVGLELGYTF
DNA: TGTGCCTGGAGTGTGGGTCTGGAGCTAGGCTACACCTTC
V: TRBV30
size: -
J: TRBJ1-2
D: -

CDR3: CASSARTGLGASTGELFF
DNA: TGTGCCAGCAGCGCCCGGACAGGGCTGGGGGCATCAACCGGGGAGCTGTTTTTT
V: TRBV9
size: -
J: TRBJ2-2
D: TRBD1

CDR3: CASSIGGRSYEQYF
DNA: TGTGCCAGTAGTATAGGTGGGCGCTCCTACGAGCAGTACTTC
V: TRBV19
size: -
J: TRBJ2-7
D: -

CDR3: CASSLRVFQETQYF
DNA: TGTGCCAGCAGCTTAAGAGTCTTCCAAGAGACCCAGTACTTC
V: TRBV7-2
size: -
J: TRBJ2-5
D: -

CDR3: CASSIRRGQETQYF
DNA: TGTGCCAGTAGTATCCGGCGGGGCCAAGAGACCCAGTACTTC
V: TRBV19
size: -
J: TRBJ2-5
D: -

CDR3: CASGGFNYGYTF
DNA: TGTGCTAGTGGTGGCTTTAACTATGGCTACACCTTC
V: TRBV12-5
size: -
J: TRBJ1-2
D: -

CDR3: CAWSRGTGITDTQYF
DNA: TGTGCCTGGAGTAGGGGGACAGGGATAACAGATACGCAGTATTTT
V: TRBV30
size: -
J: TRBJ2-3
D: TRBD1

CDR3: CASSLGGASGTYNEQFF
DNA: TGTGCCAGCAGCTTAGGGGGGGCTAGCGGGACCTACAATGAGCAGTTCTTC
V: TRBV7-3
size: -
J: TRBJ2-1
D: TRBD2

CDR3: CASTQYGSQKYGYTF
DNA: TGTGCCAGTACCCAATACGGGTCGCAGAAGTATGGCTACACCTTC
V: TRBV19
size: -
J: TRBJ1-2
D: -

CDR3: CASSDSSSGYNEQFF
DNA: TGTGCCAGCAGTGACTCGAGTAGCGGGTACAATGAGCAGTTCTTC
V: TRBV6-4
size: -
J: TRBJ2-1
D: TRBD2

CDR3: CASSSSRGLGYTF
DNA: TGTGCCAGCAGTTCGTCGAGGGGGCTTGGCTACACCTTC
V: TRBV6-5
size: -
J: TRBJ1-2
D: TRBD1

CDR3: CASTKNRASGIGAYNEQFF
DNA: TGTGCCAGCACCAAAAACCGGGCTAGCGGGATAGGTGCCTACAATGAGCAGTTCTTC
V: TRBV7-2
size: -
J: TRBJ2-1
D: TRBD2

CDR3: CASSLTGLGYTF
DNA: TGTGCCAGCAGCTTGACAGGGCTTGGCTACACCTTC
V: TRBV5-6
size: -
J: TRBJ1-2
D: -

CDR3: CASSQAVTDTQYF
DNA: TGTGCCAGCAGCCAAGCGGTGACAGATACGCAGTATTTT
V: TRBV3-1/TRBV3-2
size: once
J: TRBJ2-3
D: -

CDR3: CASSLGQYTEAFF
DNA: TGTGCCAGCAGCCTTGGACAGTACACTGAAGCTTTCTTT
V: TRBV7-9
size: -
J: TRBJ1-1
D: -

CDR3: CASSYGAITYNEQFF
DNA: TGTGCCAGCAGTTACGGAGCAATCACCTACAATGAGCAGTTCTTC
V: TRBV6-6
size: -
J: TRBJ2-1
D: -

CDR3: CASSSDSGANVLTF
DNA: TGTGCCAGCAGTTCAGACTCTGGGGCCAACGTCCTGACTTTC
V: TRBV6-2/TRBV6-3
size: -
J: TRBJ2-6
D: -